The 10 T cell receptor beta chains given below trace back to one sample, sequenced in a study of shared clonotypes between healthy human individuals. Clones were read by immunoSEQ multiplex PCR, and TCRdb kept only the in-frame ones, dropping some. The data hold around 2,000,000 clones, with about 92% observed a single time. The naive CD8 population came from CD45RO-negative cells selected for CCR7, without terminally differentiated effector memory CD45RA+ cells. Sequencing was carried out using naive CD8+ T cells from PBMCs. The receptors were sampled from a man between 18 and 29 years old in good health. Some clones in this sample may be carry-over from other donors' samples.

This clone is a singleton in its sample. The J gene is TRBJ1-2, the V gene TRBV30; tentative D call: TRBD1 (5 bases). There are 14 residues in the CDR3. CDR1 is GTSNPN, CDR2 SVGIG, per germline (reference sequence). Trimming cost V 0 bases and J 7 bases, with 15 bases left between them. CDR3 DNA sequence: TGTGCCTGGAGTGTAAAGTTGTCGGGGCTTGGCTACACCTTC. Residues: CAWSVKLSGLGYTF. Together with reference TRBV30 and TRBJ1-2, the CDR3 gives the full variable domain: SQTIHQWPATLVQPVGSPLSLECTVEGTSNPNLYWYRQAAGRGLQLLFYSVGIGQISSEVPQNLSASRPQDRQFILSSKKLLLSDSGFYLCAWSVKLSGLGYTFGSGTRLTVV.

The rearrangement links TRBV19 to TRBJ2-7; 8 bases fit TRBD1. Germline lookup yields CDR1 LNHDA and CDR2 SQIVND (reference sequence). V shed 0 bases and J 2 bases; nucleotides not matched to a gene: 9. The length of the CDR3 is 17 residues. This CDR3 is CASSIDLRTGLTYEQYF. In DNA form, the CDR3 reads TGTGCCAGTAGTATAGACTTACGGACAGGGCTGACCTACGAGCAGTACTTC.

This chain uses TRBV14 with TRBJ2-4, with TRBD2 matching over 13 bases. CDR3 length: 15 amino acids. Germline-derived CDR1 and CDR2 are SGHDN and FVKESK. The ends lost 1 base at V and 7 bases at J; junction bases unmatched: 1. The CDR3 DNA reads TGTGCCAGCAGCCAAGGACTAGCGGGAGGCAACATTCAGTACTTC. Translation gives CASSQGLAGGNIQYF.

The chain employs TRBV28 and TRBJ2-5, with D possibly TRBD2 on 6 matching bases. Deletions cut 3 bases from V and 1 base from J, with 27 bases between. CDR1 is MDHEN, CDR2 SYDVKM, per germline. The CDR3 runs to 20 residues. The CDR3 DNA is TGTGCCAGCAGTTTTATCCGCGGGGACTCGCTACTAAGATCCCAAGAGACCCAGTACTTC. Translated: CASSFIRGDSLLRSQETQYF.

The J gene is TRBJ1-2, the V gene TRBV4-3; 10 nucleotides agree with TRBD1. V lost 0 bases to trimming and J lost 5 bases; unmatched junction nucleotides: 3. The CDR3 extends over 15 amino acids. Germline V gives CDR1 LGHNA, CDR2 YSLEER. Here the CDR3 DNA reads TGCGCCAGCAGCCAAGAGGGGACAGGGGCATATGGCTACACCTTC. Protein sequence: CASSQEGTGAYGYTF.

The chain carries TRBV5-1 and TRBJ2-3; D gene unclear. The CDR3 runs 14 residues. Looked up from germline, CDR1 is SGHRS and CDR2 is YFSETQ. V was trimmed by 3 bases and J by 1 base, leaving 9 bases between them. The CDR3 region is CASSSPDGTDTQYF. For the CDR3, the DNA is TGCGCCAGCAGCTCGCCGGACGGCACAGATACGCAGTATTTT. Filled out from reference TRBV5-1 and TRBJ2-3, the complete variable domain reads KAGVTQTPRYLIKTRGQQVTLSCSPISGHRSVSWYQQTPGQGLQFLFEYFSETQRNKGNFPGRFSGRQFSNSRSEMNVSTLELGDSALYLCASSSPDGTDTQYFGPGTRLTVL.

This rearrangement joins TRBV28 to TRBJ2-7; perhaps TRBD1 as D (5 bases). Germline V lookup: CDR1 MDHEN, CDR2 SYDVKM. CDR3 length: 13 amino acids. Trimming cost V 9 bases and J 0 bases, with 12 bases left between them. The CDR3 loop is CASQGINSYEQYF. In DNA form, the CDR3 reads TGTGCCAGTCAGGGTATAAACTCCTACGAGCAGTACTTC.

As concerns this clone: Other DNA sequences in the sample encode the same CDR3. This chain connects TRBV5-6 to TRBJ2-6; D gene uncertain. This CDR3 has 14 residues. Germline CDR1 is SGHDT and CDR2 is YYEEEE. V dropped 2 bases and J dropped 0 bases, with 3 bases sitting between them. Here the CDR3 reads CASSFVSGANVLTF. DNA for the CDR3: TGTGCCAGCAGCTTCGTCTCTGGGGCCAACGTCCTGACTTTC.

V and J are TRBV15 and TRBJ2-7, with D possibly TRBD2 on 5 matching bases. The germline V gene has CDR1 LNHNV and CDR2 YYDKDF (reference sequence). V was pared by 5 bases and J by 7 bases, with 18 bases between. The CDR3 is 14 amino acids. Written as DNA, the CDR3 is TGTGCCACCAGCCCAGACGTGGATCCGGGGGAGCAGTACTTC. It is translated as CATSPDVDPGEQYF.

The chain uses TRBV11-2 and TRBJ2-1; D is perhaps TRBD2 (6 bases). Per the germline V gene, CDR1 is SGHAT and CDR2 is FQNNGV. The CDR3 runs to 16 residues. Trimming removed 1 base from V and 4 bases from J, with 14 bases in between. CDR3 nucleotides: TGTGCCAGCAGCTTAGTCCGACTAGTACCATACAATGAGCAGTTCTTC. This gives the protein CASSLVRLVPYNEQFF.